This entry is about one T cell receptor beta chain. Libraries were prepared by immunoSEQ multiplex PCR; TCRdb keeps only in-frame clonotypes and omits some of them. The sample includes hundreds of thousands of clones, around 90% of them seen just once. This sample stems from a study of shared clonotypes between healthy human individuals. Trimming removed 1 base from V and 2 bases from J, with 10 bases in between. The CDR3 runs to 15 residues. The germline CDR1 and CDR2 sequences are SGHRS and YFSETQ. The chain employs TRBV5-1 and TRBJ2-1; D is possibly TRBD1 (6 bases). Sequencing was carried out using memory CD8+ T cells sorted from blood. Sample subset: CD45RO+ cells pooled with CCR7-negative TemRA cells. The receptor was isolated from a man younger than 35 in good health. The DNA for the CDR3 is TGCGCCAGCAGCTTGAGGACAGCGGCCTACAATGAGCAGTTCTTC. Translated, it gives CASSLRTAAYNEQFF.